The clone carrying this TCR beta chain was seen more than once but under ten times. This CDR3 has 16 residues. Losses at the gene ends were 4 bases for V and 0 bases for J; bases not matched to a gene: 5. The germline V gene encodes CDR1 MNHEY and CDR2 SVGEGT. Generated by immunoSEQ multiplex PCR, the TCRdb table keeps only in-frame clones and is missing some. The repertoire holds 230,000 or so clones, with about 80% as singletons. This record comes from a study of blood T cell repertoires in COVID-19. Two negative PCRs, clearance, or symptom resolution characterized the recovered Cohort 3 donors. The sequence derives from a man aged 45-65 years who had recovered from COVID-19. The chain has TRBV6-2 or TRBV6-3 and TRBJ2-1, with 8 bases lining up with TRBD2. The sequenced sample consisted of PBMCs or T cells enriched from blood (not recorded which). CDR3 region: CASSSPGGSSYNEQFF. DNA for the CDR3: TGTGCCAGCAGTTCCCCGGGGGGGAGCTCCTACAATGAGCAGTTCTTC.